These T cell receptor beta chains were read from a single sample in a study of CD8+CD57+ T cells in acquired aplastic anemia. TCRdb itself ran the reads through MiXCR, one entry per CDR3 protein. Among 450,000 to 550,000 distinct CDR3 sequences, approximately 32% were seen once, and the ten largest hold 0.82%. The sequenced sample was sorted CD4+, CD8+, or CD8+CD57+ T cells (not recorded which) from PBMCs. Receptors were obtained from a human donor with aplastic anemia. CDR3s include the opening cysteine and the closing phenylalanine or tryptophan. The D gene is left open where the match is weak. Expanded clones get a size class; other rows say once, few or many, or leave the size out.

j_call v_call d_call clone_size cdr3_aa cdr3_nt
TRBJ2-6 TRBV5-1 NA NA CPSSLGGMSGANVLTF TGCCCCAGCAGCTTGGGGGGCATGTCTGGGGCCAACGTCCTGACTTTC
TRBJ1-3 TRBV19 TRBD1 once CASSTRDSSGNTIYF TGTGCCAGTAGTACCCGGGACAGCTCTGGAAACACCATATATTTT
TRBJ2-7 TRBV2 TRBD1 once CASGQGNYEQYF TGTGCCAGCGGACAGGGTAACTACGAGCAGTACTTC
TRBJ2-3 TRBV7-2 NA NA CASSQRGLF TGTGCCAGCAGCCAGAGAGGCCTTTTT
TRBJ2-7 TRBV6-5 TRBD1 many CASSYSRDRVYEQYF TGTGCCAGCAGTTACTCCCGGGACAGGGTCTACGAGCAGTACTTC
TRBJ2-6 TRBV4-2 TRBD1 NA CASSQDLGQGYGANVLTF TGTGCCAGCAGCCAAGATCTGGGACAGGGCTATGGGGCCAACGTCCTGACTTTC
TRBJ2-2 TRBV5-5 NA few CASSLIRANTGELFF TGTGCCAGCAGCTTGATACGGGCGAACACCGGGGAGCTGTTTTTT
TRBJ1-5 TRBV19 NA many CASKVRLDSSNQPQHF TGTGCCAGTAAAGTAAGGCTGGACTCGAGCAATCAGCCCCAGCATTTT
TRBJ2-7 TRBV2 TRBD1 many CASRRGGSEQYF TGTGCCAGCAGGAGAGGGGGCTCCGAGCAGTACTTC
TRBJ2-3 TRBV15 NA NA CATSRPRGADTQYF TGTGCCACCAGCCGACCCAGGGGGGCAGATACGCAGTATTTT
TRBJ1-1 TRBV14 NA NA CACSHRREVTEAFF TGTGCCTGCAGCCACCGTAGGGAGGTCACTGAAGCTTTCTTT
TRBJ2-7 TRBV7-2 TRBD1 many CASSDRGEQYF TGTGCCAGCAGCGACAGGGGCGAGCAGTACTTC
TRBJ2-7 TRBV2 NA many CASTAVPTGYEQYF TGTGCCAGCACTGCGGTTCCCACTGGATACGAGCAGTACTTC
TRBJ1-5 TRBV30 TRBD1 NA CAWSVLGGGGNQPQHF TGTGCCTGGAGTGTACTAGGGGGCGGTGGCAATCAGCCCCAGCATTTT
TRBJ2-3 TRBV18 NA NA CASSLTITDTQYF TGTGCCAGCTCACTAACGATTACAGATACGCAGTATTTT
TRBJ1-6 TRBV19 TRBD1 NA CASSTGTGGIGPLHF TGTGCCAGTAGTACCGGGACAGGGGGCATTGGACCCCTCCACTTT
TRBJ2-7 TRBV28 TRBD2 few CASSDLAGRRNYEQYF TGTGCCAGCAGTGACCTAGCGGGGAGGCGGAACTACGAGCAGTACTTC
TRBJ2-1 TRBV10-3 TRBD2 NA CATRTSGNEQFF TGTGCCACGCGGACTAGCGGCAATGAGCAGTTCTTC
TRBJ1-1 TRBV6-1 TRBD1 NA CASSLDRGRPEAFF TGTGCCAGCAGTCTGGACAGGGGCCGGCCTGAAGCTTTCTTT
TRBJ2-6 TRBV2 NA many CASSDRAWGANVLTF TGTGCCAGCAGTGATAGGGCCTGGGGGGCCAACGTCCTGACTTTC
TRBJ1-1 TRBV19 TRBD1 many CASRPGQGDTEAFF TGTGCCAGTAGACCGGGACAGGGCGACACTGAAGCTTTCTTT